This T cell receptor beta chain was identified during a study of blood T cell repertoires in COVID-19. This CDR3 contains 13 residues. V lost 4 bases to trimming and J lost 3 bases, with 10 bases between them. The germline V gene has CDR1 SGHNT and CDR2 YENEEA. Produced via immunoSEQ multiplex PCR; TCRdb's table is partial and in-frame only. Found here are 120,000 or so clones, around four fifths of them singletons; the top ten hold more than 15%. The TCR was taken from a woman aged 60-70 years with acute or convalescent COVID-19. The V call is TRBV11-3, the J call TRBJ2-7, with a possible D match to TRBD2 (6 bases). The sample taken for sequencing was peripheral blood. CDR3 region: CASSWGEGYEQYF. CDR3 coding DNA: TGTGCCAGCAGCTGGGGGGAAGGCTACGAGCAGTACTTC.